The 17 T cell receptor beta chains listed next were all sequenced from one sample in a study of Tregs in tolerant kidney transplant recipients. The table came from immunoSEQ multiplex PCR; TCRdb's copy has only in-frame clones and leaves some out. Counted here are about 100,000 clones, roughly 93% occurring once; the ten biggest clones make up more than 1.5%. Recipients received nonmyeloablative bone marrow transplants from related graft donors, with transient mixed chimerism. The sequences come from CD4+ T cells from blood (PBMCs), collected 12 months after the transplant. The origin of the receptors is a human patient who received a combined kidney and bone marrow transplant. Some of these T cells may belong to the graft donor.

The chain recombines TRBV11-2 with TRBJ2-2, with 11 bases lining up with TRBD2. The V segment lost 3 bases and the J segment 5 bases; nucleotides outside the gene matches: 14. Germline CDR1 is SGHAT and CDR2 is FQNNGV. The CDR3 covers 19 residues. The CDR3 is CASSLEELAGVFLTGELFF. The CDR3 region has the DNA TGTGCCAGCAGCTTGGAGGAACTAGCGGGAGTTTTTTTGACCGGGGAGCTGTTTTTT.

The CDR3 DNA sequence: TGCGCCAGCAGCTTGGTAGGAGACACTGAAGCTTTCTTT. Its protein is CASSLVGDTEAFF. V usage is TRBV5-1 and J usage is TRBJ1-1, with D uncertain. The CDR3 contains 13 residues. Germline V gene sequence: CDR1 SGHRS, CDR2 YFSETQ. Trimming stripped 0 bases from V and 3 bases from J, with 6 bases between.

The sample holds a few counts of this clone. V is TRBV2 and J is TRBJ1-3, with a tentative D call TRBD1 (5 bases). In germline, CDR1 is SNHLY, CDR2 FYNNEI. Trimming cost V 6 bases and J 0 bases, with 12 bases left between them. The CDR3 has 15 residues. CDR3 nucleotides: TGTGCCAGCAGCCAGGGAGGGAACTCTGGAAACACCATATATTTT. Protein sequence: CASSQGGNSGNTIYF.

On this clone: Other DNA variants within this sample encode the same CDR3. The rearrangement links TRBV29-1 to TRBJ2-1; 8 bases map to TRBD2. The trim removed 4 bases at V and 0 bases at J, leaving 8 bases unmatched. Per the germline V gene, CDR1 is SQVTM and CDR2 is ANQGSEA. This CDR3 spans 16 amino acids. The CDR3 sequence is CSVVSGGLFSYNEQFF. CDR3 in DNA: TGCAGCGTTGTGTCGGGGGGGCTATTCTCCTACAATGAGCAGTTCTTC.

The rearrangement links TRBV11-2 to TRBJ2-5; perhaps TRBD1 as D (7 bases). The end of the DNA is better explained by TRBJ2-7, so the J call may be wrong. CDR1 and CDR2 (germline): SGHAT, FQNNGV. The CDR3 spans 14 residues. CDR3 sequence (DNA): TGTGCCAGCAGCTTTGGGCCAGGGGGGTACGAGCAGTACTTC. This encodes CASSFGPGGYEQYF.

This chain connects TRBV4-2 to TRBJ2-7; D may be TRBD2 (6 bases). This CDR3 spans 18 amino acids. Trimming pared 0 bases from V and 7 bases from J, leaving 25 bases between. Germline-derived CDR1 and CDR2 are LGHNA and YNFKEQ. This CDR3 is CASSQDLRSSALGGEQYF. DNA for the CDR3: TGTGCCAGCAGCCAAGATCTTAGGTCTAGCGCGCTAGGTGGGGAGCAGTACTTC.

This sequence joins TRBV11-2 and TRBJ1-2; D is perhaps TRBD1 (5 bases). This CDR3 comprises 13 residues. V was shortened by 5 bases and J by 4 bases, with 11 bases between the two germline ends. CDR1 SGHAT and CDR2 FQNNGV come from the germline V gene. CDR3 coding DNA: TGTGCCAGCAGCCCAGGGTCAGGCTATGGCTACACCTTC. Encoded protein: CASSPGSGYGYTF.

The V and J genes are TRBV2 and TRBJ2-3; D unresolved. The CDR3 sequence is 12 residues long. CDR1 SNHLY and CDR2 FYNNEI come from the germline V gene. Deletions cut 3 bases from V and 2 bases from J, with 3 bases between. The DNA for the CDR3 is TGTGCCAGCAGTGAGTACACAGATACGCAGTATTTT. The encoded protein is CASSEYTDTQYF.

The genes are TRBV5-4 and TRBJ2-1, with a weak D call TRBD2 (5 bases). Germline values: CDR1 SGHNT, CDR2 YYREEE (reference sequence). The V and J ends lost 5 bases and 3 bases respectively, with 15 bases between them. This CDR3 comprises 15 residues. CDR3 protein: CASRSQGLFYNEQFF. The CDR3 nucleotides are TGTGCCAGCAGGTCTCAAGGACTGTTCTACAATGAGCAGTTCTTC.

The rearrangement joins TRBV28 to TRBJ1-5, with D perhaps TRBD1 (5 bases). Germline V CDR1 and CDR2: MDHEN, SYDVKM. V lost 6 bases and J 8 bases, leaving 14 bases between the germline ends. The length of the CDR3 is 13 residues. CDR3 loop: CASSQGWAEPQHF. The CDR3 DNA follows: TGTGCCAGCAGCCAGGGTTGGGCCGAGCCCCAGCATTTT.

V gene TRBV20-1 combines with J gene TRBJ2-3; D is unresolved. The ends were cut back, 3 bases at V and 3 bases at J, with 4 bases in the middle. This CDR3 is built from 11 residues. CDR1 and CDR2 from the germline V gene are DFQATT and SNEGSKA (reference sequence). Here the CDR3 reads CSASPTDTQYF. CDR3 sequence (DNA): TGCAGTGCTAGCCCTACAGATACGCAGTATTTT.

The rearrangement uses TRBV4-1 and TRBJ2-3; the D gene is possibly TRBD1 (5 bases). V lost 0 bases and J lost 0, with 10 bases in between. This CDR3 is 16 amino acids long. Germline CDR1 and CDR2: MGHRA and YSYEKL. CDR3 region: CASSQDETASTDTQYF. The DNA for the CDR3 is TGCGCCAGCAGCCAAGATGAGACAGCTAGCACAGATACGCAGTATTTT.

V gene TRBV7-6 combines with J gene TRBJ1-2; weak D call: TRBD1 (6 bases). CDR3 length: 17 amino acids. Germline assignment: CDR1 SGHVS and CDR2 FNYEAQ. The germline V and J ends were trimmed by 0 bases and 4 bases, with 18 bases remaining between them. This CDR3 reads CASSLAPNPTGRYGYTF. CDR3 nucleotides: TGTGCCAGCAGCTTAGCCCCAAACCCGACAGGCCGCTATGGCTACACCTTC.

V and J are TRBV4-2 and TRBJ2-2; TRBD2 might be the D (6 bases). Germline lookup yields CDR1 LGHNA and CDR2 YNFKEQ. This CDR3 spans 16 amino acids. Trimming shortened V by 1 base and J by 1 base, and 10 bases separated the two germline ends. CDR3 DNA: TGTGCCAGCAGCCAAGTCTGGGGACTGAACACCGGGGAGCTGTTTTTT. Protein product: CASSQVWGLNTGELFF.

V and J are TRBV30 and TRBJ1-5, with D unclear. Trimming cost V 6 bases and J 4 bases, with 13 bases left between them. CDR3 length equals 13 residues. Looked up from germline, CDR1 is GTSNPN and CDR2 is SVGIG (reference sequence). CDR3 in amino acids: CACTSGGNQPQHF. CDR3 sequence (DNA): TGTGCCTGCACCTCTGGAGGGAATCAGCCCCAGCATTTT.

CDR3 coding DNA: TGTGCCAGCAGTAGACAGCTCACCGGGGAGCTGTTTTTT. Protein: CASSRQLTGELFF. This chain joins TRBV2 and TRBJ2-2; D possibly corresponds to TRBD1 (5 bases). CDR1 and CDR2 (germline): SNHLY, FYNNEI. Trimming removed 5 bases from V and 4 bases from J, with 8 bases in between. The CDR3 has 13 amino acids. The whole variable domain, remainder taken from reference TRBV2 and TRBJ2-2, is EPEVTQTPSHQVTQMGQEVILRCVPISNHLYFYWYRQILGQKVEFLVSFYNNEISEKSEIFDDQFSVERPDGSNFTLKIRSTKLEDSAMYFCASSRQLTGELFFGEGSRLTVL.

The CDR3 region has the DNA TGTGCCAGCAGTGGGACTCCAGCAGACGAGCAGTACTTC. Its protein is CASSGTPADEQYF. The genes are TRBV27 and TRBJ2-7; maybe TRBD2 (6 bases). This CDR3 has 13 amino acids. CDR1 and CDR2 (germline): MNHEY, SMNVEV (reference sequence). With 5 bases removed from V and 5 bases from J, the gap between germline ends came to 13 bases.